Described below is a single T cell receptor (beta chain) sequence and its context. Its antigen is still unknown. Positively selected for CCR7, the CD45RO-negative cells used as naive CD8 cells excluded terminally differentiated effector memory CD45RA+ cells. Every donor was a Caucasian adult from Nashville, Tennessee. The data were obtained in a study of shared clonotypes between healthy human individuals. Study-level results: A handful of donors had 5% to 6% of their naive CD4 clonotypes in common.

From germline, CDR1 is MNHNS and CDR2 SASEGT. The CDR3 is made up of 17 amino acids. The V gene lost 4 bases and the J gene lost 3 bases, with 21 bases spanning the gap. In the sorted-subset replicate PCRs, 200 ng DNA, 25,000 to 30,000 T cell genomes, was used. This table comes from immunoSEQ multiplex PCR, and its TCRdb copy is limited to in-frame clones, with some not included. The data hold about 2.2 million clones, with 85% to 95% observed a single time. The source material was naive CD8+ T cells from PBMCs. V gene TRBV6-1 combines with J gene TRBJ1-2, with D hard to call. This TCR was sampled from a man between 18 and 35 years old in good health. Some clones in this sample may be carry-over from other donors' samples. As DNA, the CDR3 is TGTGCCAGCAGTGCAGATCTCAGCTGGGCTTTCTACTATGGCTACACCTTC. It yields the protein CASSADLSWAFYYGYTF.